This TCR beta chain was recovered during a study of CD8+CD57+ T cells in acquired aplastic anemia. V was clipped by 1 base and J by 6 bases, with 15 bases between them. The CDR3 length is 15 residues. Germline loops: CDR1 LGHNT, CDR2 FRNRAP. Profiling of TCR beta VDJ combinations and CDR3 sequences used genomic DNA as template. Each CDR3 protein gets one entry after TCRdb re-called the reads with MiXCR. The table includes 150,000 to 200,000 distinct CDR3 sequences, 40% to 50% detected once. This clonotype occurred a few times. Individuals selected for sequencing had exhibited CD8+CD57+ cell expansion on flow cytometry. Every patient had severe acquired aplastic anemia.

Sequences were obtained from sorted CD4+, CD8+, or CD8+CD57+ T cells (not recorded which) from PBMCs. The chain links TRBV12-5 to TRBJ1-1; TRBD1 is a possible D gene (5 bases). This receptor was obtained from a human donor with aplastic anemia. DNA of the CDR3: TGTGCTAGTGGTTTGGATACCTTGGGGGTGGCTGAAGCTTTCTTT. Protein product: CASGLDTLGVAEAFF.